This T cell receptor beta chain was found in a study of neurological immune-mediated disorders. There are 14 residues in the CDR3. Germline CDR1 is MDHEN and CDR2 is SYDVKM. J was trimmed by 0 bases and V by 5 bases; bases with no gene match: 3. TCRdb reprocessed the 5' RACE reads via MiXCR and lists one record per CDR3 protein. The sample carries 46,000 or so distinct CDR3 sequences, 4% to 5.5% recorded once. Study-level findings and limits: Phylogenetic grouping placed 18 of 34 multiple sclerosis patients' repertoires in one related-CDR3 cluster, a possible signature. In multiple sclerosis patients, the repertoire cluster was unrelated to clinical or MRI findings. The absence of any CDR3 amino acid sequence shared by expanded clones across subjects suggests that repertoires were private in all groups. Expansion of TCR clones was greatest in HTLV-1-associated myelopathy and smallest in multiple sclerosis, where it fell below that of healthy controls.

This clonotype was found many times. Antigen unknown. The origin of this receptor is a woman in her fifties or sixties with multiple sclerosis. Sequencing input: PBMCs. The rearrangement links TRBV28 to TRBJ2-5; 7 bases agree with TRBD1. DNA for the CDR3: TGTGCCAGCAGTCGACAGGGATACCAAGAGACCCAGTACTTC. It translates to CASSRQGYQETQYF.